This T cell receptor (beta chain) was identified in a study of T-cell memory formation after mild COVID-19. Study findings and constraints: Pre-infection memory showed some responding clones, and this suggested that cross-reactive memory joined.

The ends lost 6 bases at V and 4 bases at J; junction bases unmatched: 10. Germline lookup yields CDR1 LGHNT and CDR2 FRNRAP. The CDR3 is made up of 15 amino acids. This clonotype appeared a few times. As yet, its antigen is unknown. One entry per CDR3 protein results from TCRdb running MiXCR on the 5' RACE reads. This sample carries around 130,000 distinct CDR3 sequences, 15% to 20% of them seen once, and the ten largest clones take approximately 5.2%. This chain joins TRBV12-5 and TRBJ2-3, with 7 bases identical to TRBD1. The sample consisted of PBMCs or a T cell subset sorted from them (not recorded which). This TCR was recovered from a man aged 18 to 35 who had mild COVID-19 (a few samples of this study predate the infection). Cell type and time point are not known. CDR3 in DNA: TGTGCTAGTGGGCGCACACAGGGGTCAGCAGATACGCAGTATTTT. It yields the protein CASGRTQGSADTQYF.